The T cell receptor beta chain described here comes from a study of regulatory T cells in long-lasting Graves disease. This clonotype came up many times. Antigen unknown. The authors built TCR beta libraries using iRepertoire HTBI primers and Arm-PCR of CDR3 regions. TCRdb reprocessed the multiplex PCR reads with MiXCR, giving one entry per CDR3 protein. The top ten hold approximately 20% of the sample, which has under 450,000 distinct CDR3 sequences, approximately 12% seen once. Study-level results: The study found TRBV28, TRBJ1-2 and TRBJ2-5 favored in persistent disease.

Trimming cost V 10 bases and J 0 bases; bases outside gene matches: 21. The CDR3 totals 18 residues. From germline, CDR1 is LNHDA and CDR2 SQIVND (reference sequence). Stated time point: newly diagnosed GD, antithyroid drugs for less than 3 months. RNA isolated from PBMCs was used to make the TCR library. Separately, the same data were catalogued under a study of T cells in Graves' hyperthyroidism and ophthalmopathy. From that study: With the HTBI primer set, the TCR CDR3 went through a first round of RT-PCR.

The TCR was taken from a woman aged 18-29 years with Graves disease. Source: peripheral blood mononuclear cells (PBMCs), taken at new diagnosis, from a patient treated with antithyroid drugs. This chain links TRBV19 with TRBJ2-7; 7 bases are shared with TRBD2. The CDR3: CATTPSEVGAGSSYEQYF. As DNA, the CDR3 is TGTGCCACCACCCCCTCGGAGGTAGGAGCGGGAAGCTCCTACGAGCAGTACTTC.